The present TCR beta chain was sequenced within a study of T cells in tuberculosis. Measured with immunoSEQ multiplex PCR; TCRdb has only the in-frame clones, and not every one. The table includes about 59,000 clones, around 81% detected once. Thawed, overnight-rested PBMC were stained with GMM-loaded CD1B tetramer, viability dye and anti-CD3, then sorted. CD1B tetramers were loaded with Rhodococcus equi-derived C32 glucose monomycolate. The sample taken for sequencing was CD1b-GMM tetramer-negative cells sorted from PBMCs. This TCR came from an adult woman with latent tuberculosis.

The CDR3 coding sequence is TGTGCCAGCAGTTCTTCCCCGGGAATCTCTGGAAACACCATATATTTT. It translates to CASSSSPGISGNTIYF. The chain links TRBV28 to TRBJ1-3; D gene ambiguous. Germline loops: CDR1 MDHEN, CDR2 SYDVKM. V was shortened by 4 bases and J by 0 bases, with 13 bases between the two germline ends. This CDR3 has 16 amino acids.